This T cell receptor beta chain was captured by sequencing in a study of blood T cell repertoires in COVID-19. Across the whole study: COVID-19 samples from acute and convalescent phases originated in the United States, Italy and Spain. T cells, B-cell-depleted T cells, or PBMCs supplied cDNA or gDNA.

Authors' methods: Counts of nucleated cells, estimated from reference gene primer amplification, were obtained. TCRdb keeps only in-frame clones here, not all; method: immunoSEQ multiplex PCR. V, J and clone size were drawn from that table, and D and trimming were deduced from the DNA. The sample includes more than 65,000 clones, 80% to 90% of them seen just once. This clone was detected once. The CDR3 totals 15 residues. Germline CDR1 SGDLS, CDR2 YYNGEE. The V end lost 3 bases, the J end lost 10 bases, and 19 bases lay between the germline ends. The sequencing sample was made of peripheral blood. The chain joins TRBV9 to TRBJ1-4; D ambiguous. The sequence came from a man in his forties or fifties with acute or convalescent COVID-19. CDR3 sequence reads: CASSAPSEGSGKLFF. Here the CDR3 DNA reads TGTGCCAGCAGCGCACCTTCTGAAGGGAGCGGAAAACTGTTTTTT.